Listed below are T cell receptor beta chains from one sample, sequenced in a study of graft-versus-host responses after intestinal transplantation. Profiling relied on immunoSEQ multiplex PCR, and the TCRdb table lists in-frame clones only, not all of them. This sample has about 19,000 clones, with approximately 70% found just once. The source was ileum tissue, collected around 20 days after intestinal transplant. The receptors come from a human patient who received an intestinal transplant, so some T cells may come from the graft donor. The CDR3 runs from the conserved cysteine through the conserved F or W. The order of the fields is clone size, J gene, V gene, D gene, CDR3 protein, CDR3 DNA. A D gene is named only where the DNA matches it firmly. Some rows mark clone size as missing; the rest say once, few, many or name a class of expanded clone.

abundance: NA
j_gene: TRBJ1-1
v_gene: TRBV9
d_gene: TRBD1
CDR3aa: CASSVVGTGPAFF
CDR3nt: TGTGCCAGCAGCGTAGTGGGGACAGGGCCAGCTTTCTTT

abundance: once
j_gene: TRBJ2-7
v_gene: TRBV7-2
d_gene: NA
CDR3aa: CASSFIYSYEQYF
CDR3nt: TGTGCCAGCAGCTTCATTTACAGCTACGAGCAGTACTTC

abundance: NA
j_gene: TRBJ1-4
v_gene: TRBV6-5
d_gene: NA
CDR3aa: CASRPGGVAEKLFF
CDR3nt: TGTGCCAGCAGGCCTGGGGGCGTAGCGGAAAAACTGTTTTTT

abundance: NA
j_gene: TRBJ2-1
v_gene: TRBV9
d_gene: TRBD2
CDR3aa: CASSVLGLAGVGEQFF
CDR3nt: TGTGCCAGCAGCGTACTTGGACTAGCGGGAGTGGGTGAGCAGTTCTTC

abundance: few
j_gene: TRBJ1-1
v_gene: TRBV5-6
d_gene: TRBD1
CDR3aa: CASVVGQNMNTEAFF
CDR3nt: TGTGCCAGCGTCGTGGGACAGAACATGAACACTGAAGCTTTCTTT

abundance: NA
j_gene: TRBJ2-7
v_gene: TRBV5-6
d_gene: NA
CDR3aa: CASSLGQHAYEQYF
CDR3nt: TGTGCCAGCAGCTTGGGACAGCACGCCTACGAGCAGTACTTC

abundance: NA
j_gene: TRBJ2-1
v_gene: TRBV4-2
d_gene: TRBD2
CDR3aa: CASSQDLAGGLAGANQFF
CDR3nt: TGTGCCAGCAGCCAAGATCTCGCCGGTGGGCTAGCGGGAGCAAATCAGTTCTTC

abundance: NA
j_gene: TRBJ2-3
v_gene: TRBV5-1
d_gene: TRBD2
CDR3aa: CASSAGLAGGPDTQYF
CDR3nt: TGCGCCAGCAGCGCCGGACTAGCGGGAGGGCCAGATACGCAGTATTTT

abundance: few
j_gene: TRBJ2-7
v_gene: TRBV10-3
d_gene: TRBD1
CDR3aa: CAISESTAGGYEQYF
CDR3nt: TGTGCCATCAGTGAGTCAACGGCAGGGGGCTACGAGCAGTACTTC

abundance: once
j_gene: TRBJ2-1
v_gene: TRBV5-6
d_gene: TRBD1
CDR3aa: CASSEQGGVQFF
CDR3nt: TGTGCCAGCAGCGAACAGGGGGGAGTACAGTTCTTC

abundance: once
j_gene: TRBJ2-7
v_gene: TRBV4-1
d_gene: NA
CDR3aa: CASSQVLAREQYF
CDR3nt: TGCGCCAGCAGCCAAGTTTTAGCCCGCGAGCAGTACTTC

abundance: NA
j_gene: TRBJ1-6
v_gene: TRBV30
d_gene: NA
CDR3aa: CAWSVQGYSPLHF
CDR3nt: TGTGCCTGGAGTGTACAGGGTTATTCACCCCTCCACTTT

abundance: NA
j_gene: TRBJ2-3
v_gene: TRBV15
d_gene: NA
CDR3aa: CAIRGTSTDTQYF
CDR3nt: TGTGCCATACGGGGGACTAGCACAGATACGCAGTATTTT

abundance: NA
j_gene: TRBJ2-7
v_gene: TRBV29-1
d_gene: TRBD1
CDR3aa: CSVGQYRGSYEQYF
CDR3nt: TGCAGCGTTGGCCAATACAGGGGGTCCTACGAGCAGTACTTC

abundance: few
j_gene: TRBJ1-2
v_gene: TRBV4-1
d_gene: NA
CDR3aa: CASSTRQHGYTF
CDR3nt: TGCGCCAGCAGCACTCGACAGCATGGCTACACCTTC

abundance: NA
j_gene: TRBJ2-7
v_gene: TRBV10-3
d_gene: TRBD1
CDR3aa: CAISPQTGVDEQYF
CDR3nt: TGTGCCATCAGCCCGCAGACAGGGGTCGACGAGCAGTACTTC

abundance: medium-sized
j_gene: TRBJ2-3
v_gene: TRBV4-1
d_gene: NA
CDR3aa: CASSQEGADTQYF
CDR3nt: TGCGCCAGCAGCCAGGAAGGAGCAGATACGCAGTATTTT

abundance: medium-sized
j_gene: TRBJ2-2
v_gene: TRBV4-1
d_gene: TRBD2
CDR3aa: CASSLQTSGRGWSAGELFF
CDR3nt: TGCGCCAGCAGCCTTCAGACTAGCGGGAGAGGATGGTCCGCCGGGGAGCTGTTTTTT

abundance: few
j_gene: TRBJ1-3
v_gene: TRBV5-6
d_gene: NA
CDR3aa: CASSLSVGVTGNTIYF
CDR3nt: TGTGCCAGCAGCTTGTCTGTCGGAGTGACTGGAAACACCATATATTTT

abundance: NA
j_gene: TRBJ2-1
v_gene: TRBV27
d_gene: NA
CDR3aa: CASSSQGFLTVNEQFF
CDR3nt: TGTGCCAGCAGTTCACAGGGCTTCTTAACCGTCAATGAGCAGTTCTTC

abundance: NA
j_gene: TRBJ1-2
v_gene: TRBV7-8
d_gene: TRBD1
CDR3aa: CASSLGSGGDRDGYTF
CDR3nt: TGTGCCAGCAGCTTGGGCTCTGGGGGGGACAGGGATGGCTACACCTTC

abundance: NA
j_gene: TRBJ1-2
v_gene: TRBV7-9
d_gene: TRBD1
CDR3aa: CASSLPGTGPYGYTF
CDR3nt: TGTGCCAGCAGCTTACCGGGGACAGGCCCCTATGGCTACACCTTC

abundance: NA
j_gene: TRBJ2-1
v_gene: TRBV12-5
d_gene: NA
CDR3aa: CASGFVSGNNEQFF
CDR3nt: TGTGCTAGTGGGTTTGTTAGCGGAAACAATGAGCAGTTCTTC

abundance: NA
j_gene: TRBJ1-6
v_gene: TRBV6-5
d_gene: TRBD1
CDR3aa: CASSRDRPQTLHF
CDR3nt: TGTGCCAGCAGCCGGGACAGGCCTCAGACCCTCCACTTT

abundance: NA
j_gene: TRBJ2-5
v_gene: TRBV11-3
d_gene: TRBD2
CDR3aa: CASSTRLAGRETQYF
CDR3nt: TGTGCCAGCAGCACGAGACTAGCGGGGAGAGAGACCCAGTACTTC

abundance: NA
j_gene: TRBJ1-1
v_gene: TRBV20-1
d_gene: NA
CDR3aa: CSANRLLEAFF
CDR3nt: TGCAGTGCTAATAGATTACTTGAAGCTTTCTTT

abundance: NA
j_gene: TRBJ1-2
v_gene: TRBV28
d_gene: TRBD1
CDR3aa: CASSPLLTGLNGYTF
CDR3nt: TGTGCCAGCAGCCCCTTATTGACAGGGCTCAACGGCTACACCTTC

abundance: NA
j_gene: TRBJ1-3
v_gene: TRBV10-1
d_gene: NA
CDR3aa: CASNLSDDTDSGNTIYF
CDR3nt: TGCGCCAGCAATCTCTCGGATGACACCGACTCTGGAAACACCATATATTTT

abundance: NA
j_gene: TRBJ1-1
v_gene: TRBV7-9
d_gene: NA
CDR3aa: CASSRQIEAFF
CDR3nt: TGTGCCAGCAGCCGACAGATTGAAGCTTTCTTT

abundance: NA
j_gene: TRBJ2-7
v_gene: TRBV6-5
d_gene: NA
CDR3aa: CASSPGGLSSYEQYF
CDR3nt: TGTGCCAGCAGTCCCGGGGGGCTGAGCTCCTACGAGCAGTACTTC

abundance: few
j_gene: TRBJ2-1
v_gene: TRBV11-2
d_gene: NA
CDR3aa: CASSLEVGHTTQGEQFF
CDR3nt: TGTGCCAGCAGCTTAGAGGTCGGACACACGACACAGGGTGAGCAGTTCTTC

abundance: NA
j_gene: TRBJ2-4
v_gene: TRBV10-3
d_gene: TRBD2
CDR3aa: CAISERLAGGWGAKNIQYF
CDR3nt: TGTGCCATCAGTGAGCGACTAGCGGGAGGCTGGGGGGCCAAAAACATTCAGTACTTC

abundance: NA
j_gene: TRBJ1-1
v_gene: TRBV20-1
d_gene: TRBD1
CDR3aa: CSQGADTEAFF
CDR3nt: TGCAGCCAGGGGGCGGACACTGAAGCTTTCTTT

abundance: few
j_gene: TRBJ1-1
v_gene: TRBV30
d_gene: NA
CDR3aa: CAWSRWGNTEAFF
CDR3nt: TGTGCCTGGAGTCGATGGGGCAACACTGAAGCTTTCTTT

abundance: NA
j_gene: TRBJ2-6
v_gene: TRBV5-6
d_gene: NA
CDR3aa: CASSLYGSGANVLTF
CDR3nt: TGTGCCAGCAGCTTGTACGGGAGCGGGGCCAACGTCCTGACTTTC

abundance: medium-sized
j_gene: TRBJ2-7
v_gene: TRBV2
d_gene: NA
CDR3aa: CASSGPESSYEQYF
CDR3nt: TGTGCCAGCAGTGGCCCCGAGAGCTCCTACGAGCAGTACTTC

abundance: NA
j_gene: TRBJ1-2
v_gene: TRBV11-2
d_gene: NA
CDR3aa: CASSLGFFPTLGGYTF
CDR3nt: TGTGCCAGCAGCTTAGGTTTCTTTCCAACCCTCGGGGGCTACACCTTC

abundance: NA
j_gene: TRBJ1-6
v_gene: TRBV27
d_gene: NA
CDR3aa: CASSFPLTSNSPLHF
CDR3nt: TGTGCCAGCAGTTTTCCGCTTACTTCAAATTCACCCCTCCACTTT

abundance: NA
j_gene: TRBJ1-6
v_gene: TRBV6-5
d_gene: NA
CDR3aa: CASSQGNSPLHF
CDR3nt: TGTGCCAGCAGCCAGGGGAATTCACCCCTCCACTTT

abundance: NA
j_gene: TRBJ2-1
v_gene: TRBV9
d_gene: TRBD2
CDR3aa: CASSVEGGGAGREQFF
CDR3nt: TGTGCCAGCAGCGTAGAAGGCGGGGGGGCCGGTCGTGAGCAGTTCTTC

abundance: few
j_gene: TRBJ1-1
v_gene: TRBV9
d_gene: NA
CDR3aa: CASSPYSTVKNTEAFF
CDR3nt: TGTGCCAGCAGCCCATACTCGACAGTTAAGAACACTGAAGCTTTCTTT

abundance: once
j_gene: TRBJ1-1
v_gene: TRBV18
d_gene: TRBD1
CDR3aa: CASSLLQGLGVRTEAFF
CDR3nt: TGTGCCAGCTCACTTCTACAGGGGTTGGGGGTAAGGACTGAAGCTTTCTTT

abundance: NA
j_gene: TRBJ2-1
v_gene: TRBV11-1
d_gene: TRBD1
CDR3aa: CASSTNPGTGFNEQFF
CDR3nt: TGTGCCAGCAGCACGAACCCCGGGACAGGGTTCAATGAGCAGTTCTTC

abundance: NA
j_gene: TRBJ2-1
v_gene: TRBV7-9
d_gene: TRBD2
CDR3aa: CASSTGTSGRVSEQFF
CDR3nt: TGTGCCAGCAGCACCGGGACTAGCGGGAGGGTCAGTGAGCAGTTCTTC

abundance: NA
j_gene: TRBJ2-1
v_gene: TRBV27
d_gene: TRBD1
CDR3aa: CARNPGTGNNEQFF
CDR3nt: TGTGCCAGAAACCCCGGGACAGGGAACAATGAGCAGTTCTTC

abundance: NA
j_gene: TRBJ1-2
v_gene: TRBV2
d_gene: NA
CDR3aa: CASRSTATLSGYTF
CDR3nt: TGTGCCAGCAGATCGACAGCTACGCTTTCCGGCTACACCTTC

abundance: NA
j_gene: TRBJ2-1
v_gene: TRBV2
d_gene: NA
CDR3aa: CASSPSHEQFF
CDR3nt: TGTGCCAGCAGTCCGTCCCATGAGCAGTTCTTC

abundance: NA
j_gene: TRBJ1-1
v_gene: TRBV4-1
d_gene: NA
CDR3aa: CASSYGTDSTEAFF
CDR3nt: TGCGCCAGCAGCTACGGGACGGACAGCACTGAAGCTTTCTTT